This T cell receptor (beta chain) stems from a study of T cell responses to AZD1222 COVID-19 vaccine. Study-level results: Donor demographics were predominantly white British with a female majority; clonal diversity may be underestimated. Only a handful of people who got AZD1222 tested seropositive at baseline. Only after the peak T cell response were repertoires sampled.

Produced via immunoSEQ multiplex PCR; TCRdb's table is partial and in-frame only. The sample lists 150,000 or so clones; approximately 91% were seen once. Notes on this clone: The antigen is unknown.

The CDR3 is made up of 16 amino acids. Germline values: CDR1 LGHNA, CDR2 YSLEER. Deletions cut 4 bases from V and 4 bases from J, with 17 bases between. The source of this sequence is an adult in good health. The specimen was peripheral blood, collected on day 0 of AZD1222 vaccination. The chain links TRBV4-3 to TRBJ1-5; D not certain. CDR3 bases: TGCGCCAGCAGCCCCCGCGTTGCCGGGGAAAATCAGCCCCAGCATTTT. Amino acid sequence: CASSPRVAGENQPQHF.